This TCR beta chain is from a study of T-cell reconstitution after alpha-beta-depleted transplantation in children. Study observations and caveats: In some patients, recipient T cells and intrathymic progenitors surviving conditioning explained high day-60 diversity. Counts and diversity of T cells one year after transplant came mostly from newly produced T cells. Reports say that about two months after transplant, the alpha-beta T cells came out of several hundred graft clones that had expanded.

It was with unique molecular identifiers that the TCRbeta library was prepared. MiXCR, applied by TCRdb to the PCR reads, yields one record per CDR3 protein. Among about a million distinct CDR3 sequences listed, about 30% were seen once. In regard to this clonotype: Its antigen is as yet unknown.

The CDR3 extends over 14 amino acids. From germline, CDR1 is LGHDT and CDR2 YNNKEL (reference sequence). V gave up 3 bases and J gave up 4 bases, with 7 bases separating them. The chain employs TRBV3-1 and TRBJ1-6; no clear D gene. The sample was PBMCs, mostly from graft donor cells, taken 360 days after TCRalphabeta/CD19-depleted stem cell transplant. The TCR comes from a boy younger than two who had a stem cell transplant for SCID, so the T cells may come from the graft donor. The CDR3 loop is CASSHQTYNSPLHF. CDR3 DNA: TGTGCCAGCAGCCACCAGACTTATAATTCACCCCTCCACTTT.